This TCR beta chain was recorded in a study of T cells in Graves' hyperthyroidism and ophthalmopathy. Individuals with ophthalmopathy presented a Clinical Activity Score of at least 3, a NOSPECS grade of at least 4 and a duration under 3 months. Exclusions: uncontrolled infection, other autoimmune disease, pregnancy, lactation. PBMCs were obtained from about 9.9 ml fresh peripheral blood. In this sample, this clonotype turned up a few times. Its matching antigen is unknown. Findings and caveats of the study: Ophthalmopathy was told apart from stable hyperthyroidism by a 13 V-J model.

The source material, RNA transcripts, was used to amplify TCR beta CDR3 regions. HTBI primers were used for first-round RT-PCR of the TCR CDR3. TCRdb passed the multiplex PCR reads through MiXCR, listing each CDR3 protein once. Among 530,000 or so distinct CDR3 sequences listed, roughly 17% were seen once. Per the germline V gene, CDR1 is SNHLY and CDR2 is FYNNEI. V gave up 7 bases and J gave up 4 bases; unmatched junction bases: 7. This CDR3 is 13 amino acids long. Sequencing used blood. The chain links TRBV2 to TRBJ2-7; TRBD1 matches 7 bases. The receptor was isolated from a woman younger than 35 with Graves' ophthalmopathy. CDR3: CASTSDRSYEQYF. Written as DNA, the CDR3 is TGTGCCAGCACTTCGGACAGGTCTTACGAGCAGTACTTC.